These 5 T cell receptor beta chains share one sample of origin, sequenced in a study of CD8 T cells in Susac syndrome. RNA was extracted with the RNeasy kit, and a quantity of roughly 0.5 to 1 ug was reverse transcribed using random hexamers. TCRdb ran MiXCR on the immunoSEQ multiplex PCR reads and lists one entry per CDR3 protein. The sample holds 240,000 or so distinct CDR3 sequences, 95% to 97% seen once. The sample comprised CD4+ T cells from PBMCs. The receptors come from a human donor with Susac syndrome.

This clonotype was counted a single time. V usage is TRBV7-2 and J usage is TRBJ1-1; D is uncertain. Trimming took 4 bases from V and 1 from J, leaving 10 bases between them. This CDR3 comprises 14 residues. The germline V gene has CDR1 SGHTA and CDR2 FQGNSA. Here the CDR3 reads CASSWQVGNTEAFF. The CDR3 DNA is TGTGCCAGCAGCTGGCAAGTGGGGAACACTGAAGCTTTCTTT.

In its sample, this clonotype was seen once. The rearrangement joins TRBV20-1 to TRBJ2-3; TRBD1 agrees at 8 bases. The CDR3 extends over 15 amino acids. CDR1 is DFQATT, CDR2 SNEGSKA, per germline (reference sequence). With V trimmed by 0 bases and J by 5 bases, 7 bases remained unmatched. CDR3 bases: TGCAGTGCTAGAGAGGCCAGGGGGCGCCTAGATACGCAGTATTTT. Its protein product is CSAREARGRLDTQYF.

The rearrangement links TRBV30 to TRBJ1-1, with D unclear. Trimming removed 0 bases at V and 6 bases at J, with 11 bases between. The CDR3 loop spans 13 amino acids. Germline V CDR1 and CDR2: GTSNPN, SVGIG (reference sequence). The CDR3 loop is CAWSVEGLSEAFF. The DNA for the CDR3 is TGTGCCTGGAGTGTGGAGGGTCTATCTGAAGCTTTCTTT.

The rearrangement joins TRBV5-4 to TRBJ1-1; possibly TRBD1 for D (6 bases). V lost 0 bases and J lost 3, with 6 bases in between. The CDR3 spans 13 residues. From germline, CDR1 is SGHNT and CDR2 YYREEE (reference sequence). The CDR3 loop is CASSLDRDTEAFF. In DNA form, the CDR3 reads TGTGCCAGCAGCTTGGACAGGGACACTGAAGCTTTCTTT.

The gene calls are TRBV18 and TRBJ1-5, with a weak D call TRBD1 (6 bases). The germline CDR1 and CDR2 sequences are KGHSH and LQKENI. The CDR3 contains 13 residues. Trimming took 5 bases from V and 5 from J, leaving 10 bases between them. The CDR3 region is CASSSGEDQPQHF. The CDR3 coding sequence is TGTGCCAGCTCATCAGGGGAGGATCAGCCCCAGCATTTT. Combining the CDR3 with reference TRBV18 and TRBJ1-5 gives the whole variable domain NAGVMQNPRHLVRRRGQEARLRCSPMKGHSHVYWYRQLPEEGLKFMVYLQKENIIDESGMPKERFSAEFPKEGPSILRIQQVVRGDSAAYFCASSSGEDQPQHFGDGTRLSIL.